Given below is one T cell receptor beta chain in context. These data come from a study of blood T cell repertoires in COVID-19. On the study more broadly: Both acute and convalescent COVID-19 samples were obtained from the United States, Italy and Spain. T cells, B-cell-depleted T cells, or PBMCs supplied cDNA or gDNA.

Original methodology: Amplification of reference gene primers provided the estimated nucleated cell counts. Profiled with immunoSEQ multiplex PCR; TCRdb holds only in-frame clones, not every one. D and trimming come from the DNA, and the V and J calls and clone size come from that table. The sample lists 150,000 or so clones, roughly 89% seen once, with around 1.6% in the top ten. V shed 6 bases, J shed 4 bases, and the junction held 8 bases outside the gene matches. The CDR3 runs to 15 residues. Germline V lookup: CDR1 ENHRY, CDR2 SYGVKD. Specimen: peripheral blood. The chain joins TRBV10-3 to TRBJ2-3, with 9 bases aligning to TRBD2. The clonotype originates from a woman in her forties or fifties with acute or convalescent COVID-19. The CDR3 reads CAISPPGLAPDTQYF. The CDR3 DNA sequence: TGTGCCATCAGCCCCCCCGGACTAGCGCCAGATACGCAGTATTTT.